This T cell receptor beta chain was sequenced for a study of cytomegalovirus exposure and HLA in healthy donors. Overall study results and limits: Cytomegalovirus-associated TCR beta chains were listed, numbering around 150. A missense DCLRE1C variant was associated with V- and J-gene trimming of TCR beta chains in a later analysis, and an independent cohort replicated the association. Segments of the TCR beta V type were, in most cases, productive about 87% or about 30% of the time in an earlier analysis.

The PCR employed 60 Vbeta primers together with 13 Jbeta primers. Sequencing used immunoSEQ multiplex PCR; TCRdb keeps in-frame clones, though not all of them. The table includes about 93,000 clones, over 70% detected once. Trimming removed 0 bases from V and 6 bases from J, with 8 bases in between. The length of the CDR3 is 14 residues. The germline V gene encodes CDR1 SEHNR and CDR2 FQNEAQ (reference sequence). Concerning this clone itself: The target antigen is unknown.

The receptor comes from a boy younger than 18 in good health and CMV-seronegative. Sequencing used PBMCs. The rearrangement uses TRBV7-9 and TRBJ2-2; the D gene is possibly TRBD1 (5 bases). This CDR3 is CASSLAGAPGELFF. In DNA form, the CDR3 reads TGTGCCAGCAGCTTAGCAGGGGCGCCCGGGGAGCTGTTTTTT. The entire variable domain, with the rest obtained from reference TRBV7-9 and TRBJ2-2, is as follows: DTGVSQNPRHKITKRGQNVTFRCDPISEHNRLYWYRQTLGQGPEFLTYFQNEAQLEKSRLLSDRFSAERPKGSFSTLEIQRTEQGDSAMYLCASSLAGAPGELFFGEGSRLTVL.